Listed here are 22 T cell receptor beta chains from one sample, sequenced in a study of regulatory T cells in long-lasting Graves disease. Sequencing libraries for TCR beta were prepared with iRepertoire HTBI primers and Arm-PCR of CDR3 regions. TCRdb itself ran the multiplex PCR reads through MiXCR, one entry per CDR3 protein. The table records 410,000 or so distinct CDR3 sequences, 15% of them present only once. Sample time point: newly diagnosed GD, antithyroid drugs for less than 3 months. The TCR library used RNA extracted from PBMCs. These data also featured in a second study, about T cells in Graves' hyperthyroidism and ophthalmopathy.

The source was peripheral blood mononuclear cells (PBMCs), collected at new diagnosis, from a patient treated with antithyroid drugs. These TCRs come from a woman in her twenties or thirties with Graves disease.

CDR3 sequence reads: CAWSSGEWGHEQFF. In DNA form, the CDR3 reads TGTGCCTGGAGTTCGGGAGAGTGGGGTCATGAGCAGTTCTTC. The chain joins TRBV30 to TRBJ2-1, with D possibly being TRBD2 (6 bases). V lost 2 bases and J lost 8, with 16 bases in between. CDR3 length: 14 residues. The V gene's germline CDR1 is GTSNPN and CDR2 SVGIG (reference sequence).

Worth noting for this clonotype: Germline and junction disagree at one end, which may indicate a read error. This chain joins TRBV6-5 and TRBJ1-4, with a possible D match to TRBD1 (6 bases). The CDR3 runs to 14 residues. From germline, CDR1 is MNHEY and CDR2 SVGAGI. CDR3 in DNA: TGTGCCAGCAGTTACGACAGGAGGAATGAAGAACTGTTTTTT. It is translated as CASSYDRRNEELFF.

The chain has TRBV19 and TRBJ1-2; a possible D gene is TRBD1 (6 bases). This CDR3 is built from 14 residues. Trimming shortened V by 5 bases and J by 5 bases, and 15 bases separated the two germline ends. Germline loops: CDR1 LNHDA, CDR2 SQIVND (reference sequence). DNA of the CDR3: TGTGCCAGTAGTTCACCGCTAGGGGGGTATGGCTACACCTTC. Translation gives CASSSPLGGYGYTF. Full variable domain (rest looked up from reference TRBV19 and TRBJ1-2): DGGITQSPKYLFRKEGQNVTLSCEQNLNHDAMYWYRQDPGQGLRLIYYSQIVNDFQKGDIAEGYSVSREKKESFPLTVTSAQKNPTAFYLCASSSPLGGYGYTFGSGTRLTVV.

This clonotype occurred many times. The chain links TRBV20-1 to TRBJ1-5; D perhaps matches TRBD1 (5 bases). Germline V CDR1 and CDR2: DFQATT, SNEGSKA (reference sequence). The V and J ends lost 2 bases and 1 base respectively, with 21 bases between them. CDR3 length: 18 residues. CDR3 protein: CSARRVVRTRMSNQPQHF. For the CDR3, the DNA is TGCAGTGCTAGACGGGTTGTGAGGACAAGGATGAGCAATCAGCCCCAGCATTTT.

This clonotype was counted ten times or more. CDR3 sequence: CAISDTGPTGELFF. Written as DNA, the CDR3 is TGTGCCATCAGCGACACAGGGCCCACCGGGGAGCTGTTTTTT. This chain joins TRBV10-3 and TRBJ2-2; maybe TRBD1 (6 bases). Between the trimmed V and J ends, which lost 6 bases and 4 bases, there was a span of 12 bases. Germline assignment: CDR1 ENHRY and CDR2 SYGVKD. This CDR3 is built from 14 residues.

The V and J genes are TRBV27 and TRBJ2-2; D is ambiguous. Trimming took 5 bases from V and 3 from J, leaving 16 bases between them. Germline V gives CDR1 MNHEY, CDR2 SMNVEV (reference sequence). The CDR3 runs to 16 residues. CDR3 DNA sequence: TGTGCCAGCAGTACCCGGATTAGCAGCTACACCGGGGAGCTGTTTTTT. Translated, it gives CASSTRISSYTGELFF.

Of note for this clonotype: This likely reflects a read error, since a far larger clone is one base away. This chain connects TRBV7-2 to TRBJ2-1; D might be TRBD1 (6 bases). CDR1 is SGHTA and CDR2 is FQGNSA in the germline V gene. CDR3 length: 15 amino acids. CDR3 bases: TGTGCCAGCAGCCCTCTGGGGGCGAAATACAGTGAGCAGTTCTTC. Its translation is CASSPLGAKYSEQFF.

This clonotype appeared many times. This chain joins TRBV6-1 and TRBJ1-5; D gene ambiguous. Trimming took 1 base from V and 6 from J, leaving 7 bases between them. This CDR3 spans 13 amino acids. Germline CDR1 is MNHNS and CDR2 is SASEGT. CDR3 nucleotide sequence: TGTGCCAGCAGTGAAGAGATCGGTCAGCCCCAGCATTTT. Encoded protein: CASSEEIGQPQHF.

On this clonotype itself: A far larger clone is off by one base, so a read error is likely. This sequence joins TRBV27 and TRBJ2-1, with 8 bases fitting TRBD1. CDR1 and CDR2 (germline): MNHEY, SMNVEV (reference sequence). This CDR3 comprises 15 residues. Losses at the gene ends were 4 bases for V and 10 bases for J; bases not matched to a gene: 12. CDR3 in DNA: TGTGCCAGCAGTTACCAGACAGGGGCAACCTACGAGCAGTTCTTC. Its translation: CASSYQTGATYEQFF.

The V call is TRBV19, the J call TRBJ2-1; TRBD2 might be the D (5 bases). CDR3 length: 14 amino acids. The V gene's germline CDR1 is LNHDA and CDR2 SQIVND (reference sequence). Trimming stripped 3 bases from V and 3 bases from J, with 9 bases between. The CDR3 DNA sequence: TGTGCCAGTAGTATGTTACTAGACTACAATGAGCAGTTCTTC. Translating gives CASSMLLDYNEQFF.

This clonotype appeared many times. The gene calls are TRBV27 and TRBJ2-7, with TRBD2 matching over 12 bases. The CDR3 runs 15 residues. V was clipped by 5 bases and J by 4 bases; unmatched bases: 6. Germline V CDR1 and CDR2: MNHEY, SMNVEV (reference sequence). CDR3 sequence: CASSMTSGGFYEQYF. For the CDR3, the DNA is TGTGCCAGCAGTATGACTAGCGGGGGATTTTACGAGCAGTACTTC.

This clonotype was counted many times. The CDR3 loop is CASSLELGTASKAFF. DNA of the CDR3: TGTGCCAGCAGTTTAGAGCTCGGGACAGCCAGCAAAGCTTTCTTT. The chain recombines TRBV28 with TRBJ1-1; 7 bases agree with TRBD1. The germline V gene has CDR1 MDHEN and CDR2 SYDVKM. The CDR3 totals 15 residues. The V and J ends lost 2 bases and 9 bases, in that order; junction bases with no gene match: 12. Variable domain in full (rest from reference TRBV28 and TRBJ1-1): DVKVTQSSRYLVKRTGEKVFLECVQDMDHENMFWYRQDPGLGLRLIYFSYDVKMKEKGDIPEGYSVSREKKERFSLILESASTNQTSMYLCASSLELGTASKAFFGQGTRLTVV.

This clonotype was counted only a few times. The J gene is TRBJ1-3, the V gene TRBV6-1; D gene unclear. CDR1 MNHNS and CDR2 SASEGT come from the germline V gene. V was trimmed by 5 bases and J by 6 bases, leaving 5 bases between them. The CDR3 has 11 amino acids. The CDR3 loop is CASSNPNTIYF. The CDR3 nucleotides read TGTGCCAGCAGTAACCCAAACACCATATATTTT.

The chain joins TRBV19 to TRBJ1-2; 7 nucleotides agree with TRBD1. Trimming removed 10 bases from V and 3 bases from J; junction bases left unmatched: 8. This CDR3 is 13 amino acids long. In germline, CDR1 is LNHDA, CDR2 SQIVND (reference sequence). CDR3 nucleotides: TGTGCCACTAGACCGGGACAGTACTATGGCTACACCTTC. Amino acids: CATRPGQYYGYTF.

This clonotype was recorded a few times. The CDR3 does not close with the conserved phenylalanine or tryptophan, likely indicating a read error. The CDR3 protein is CATSRDQGSYGYTL. DNA of the CDR3: TGTGCCACCAGCAGAGACCAGGGATCTTACGGCTACACCCTC. The rearrangement joins TRBV15 to TRBJ1-2; TRBD1 might be the D (5 bases). Germline values: CDR1 LNHNV, CDR2 YYDKDF (reference sequence). The CDR3 extends over 14 amino acids. Trimming shortened V by 0 bases and J by 8 bases, and 13 bases separated the two germline ends.

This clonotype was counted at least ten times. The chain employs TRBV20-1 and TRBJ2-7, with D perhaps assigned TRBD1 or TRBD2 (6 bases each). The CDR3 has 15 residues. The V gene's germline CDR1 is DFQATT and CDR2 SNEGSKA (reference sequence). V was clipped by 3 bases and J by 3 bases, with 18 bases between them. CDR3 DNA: TGCAGTGCTAGGACTGTCGGAGGGGGGATCTACGAGCAGTACTTC. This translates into CSARTVGGGIYEQYF.

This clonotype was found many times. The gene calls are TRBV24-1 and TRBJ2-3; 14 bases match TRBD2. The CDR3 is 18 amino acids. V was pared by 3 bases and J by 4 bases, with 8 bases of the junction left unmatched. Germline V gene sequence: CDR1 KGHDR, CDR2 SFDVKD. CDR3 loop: CATSDDGLAGGEADTQYF. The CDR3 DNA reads TGTGCCACCAGTGATGACGGACTAGCGGGAGGAGAAGCAGATACGCAGTATTTT.

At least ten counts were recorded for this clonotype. The CDR3 loop is CASSLTRGRGPGETQYF. The CDR3 DNA reads as TGTGCCAGCAGCTTAACCCGAGGCAGGGGGCCGGGGGAGACCCAGTACTTC. This sequence joins TRBV7-8 and TRBJ2-5; TRBD1 aligns across 8 bases. The germline V gene encodes CDR1 SGHVS and CDR2 FQNEAQ. The CDR3 runs to 17 residues. V lost 2 bases, J lost 5 bases, and 13 bases stayed unmatched.

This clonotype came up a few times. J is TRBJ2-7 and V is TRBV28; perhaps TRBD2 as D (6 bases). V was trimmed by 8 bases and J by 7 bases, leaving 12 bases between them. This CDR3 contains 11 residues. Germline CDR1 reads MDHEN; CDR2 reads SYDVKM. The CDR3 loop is CASGRTEEQYF. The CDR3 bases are TGTGCCAGCGGGAGGACGGAAGAGCAGTACTTC.

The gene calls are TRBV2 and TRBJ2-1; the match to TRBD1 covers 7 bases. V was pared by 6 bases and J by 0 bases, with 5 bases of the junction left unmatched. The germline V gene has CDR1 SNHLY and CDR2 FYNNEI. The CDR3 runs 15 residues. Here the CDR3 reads CASRGQASSYNEQFF. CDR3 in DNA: TGTGCCAGCAGAGGACAGGCAAGCTCCTACAATGAGCAGTTCTTC.

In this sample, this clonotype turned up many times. The CDR3 protein is CASTEEAGRRGSYEQYF. The CDR3 nucleotides are TGTGCCAGCACCGAGGAGGCGGGGAGGAGGGGTTCCTACGAGCAGTACTTC. This chain joins TRBV6-1 and TRBJ2-7; possibly TRBD2 for D (6 bases). In germline, CDR1 is MNHNS, CDR2 SASEGT. V was shortened by 7 bases and J by 1 base, with 23 bases between the two germline ends. This CDR3 contains 17 residues.

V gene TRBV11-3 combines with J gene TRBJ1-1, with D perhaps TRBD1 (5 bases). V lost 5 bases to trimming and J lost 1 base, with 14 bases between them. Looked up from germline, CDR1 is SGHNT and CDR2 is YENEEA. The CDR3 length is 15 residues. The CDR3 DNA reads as TGTGCCAGCAGCCTGGGGGGAAGGGAGAACACTGAAGCTTTCTTT. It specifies CASSLGGRENTEAFF.